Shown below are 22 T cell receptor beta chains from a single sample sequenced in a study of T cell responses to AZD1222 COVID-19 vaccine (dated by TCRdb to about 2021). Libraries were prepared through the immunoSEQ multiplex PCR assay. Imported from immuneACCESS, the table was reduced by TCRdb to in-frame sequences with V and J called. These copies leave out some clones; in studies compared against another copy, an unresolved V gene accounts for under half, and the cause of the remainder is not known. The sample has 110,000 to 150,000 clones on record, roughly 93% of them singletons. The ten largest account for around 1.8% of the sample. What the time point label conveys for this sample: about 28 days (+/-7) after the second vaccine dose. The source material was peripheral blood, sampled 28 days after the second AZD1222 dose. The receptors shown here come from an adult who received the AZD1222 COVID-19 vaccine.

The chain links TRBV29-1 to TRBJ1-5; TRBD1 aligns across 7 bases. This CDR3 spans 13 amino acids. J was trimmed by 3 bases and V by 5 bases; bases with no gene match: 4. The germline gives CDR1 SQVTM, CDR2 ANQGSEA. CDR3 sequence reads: CSVSQGTNQPQHF. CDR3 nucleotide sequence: TGCAGCGTTTCACAGGGGACCAATCAGCCCCAGCATTTT.

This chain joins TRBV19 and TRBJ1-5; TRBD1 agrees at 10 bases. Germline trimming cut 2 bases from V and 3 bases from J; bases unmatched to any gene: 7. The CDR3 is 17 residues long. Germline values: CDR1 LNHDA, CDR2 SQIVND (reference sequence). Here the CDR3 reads CASSISATGGYNQPQHF. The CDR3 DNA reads TGTGCCAGTAGTATATCAGCGACAGGGGGCTACAATCAGCCCCAGCATTTT.

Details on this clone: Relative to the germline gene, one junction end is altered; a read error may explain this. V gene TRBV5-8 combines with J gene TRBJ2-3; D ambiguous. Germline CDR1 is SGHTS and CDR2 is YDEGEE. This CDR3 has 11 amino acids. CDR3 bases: TGTGCCAGCACCAACACATATACGCAGTATTTT. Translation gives CASTNTYTQYF.

The chain's CDR3 is CASSQGTGPQHF. DNA for the CDR3: TGTGCCAGCAGCCAAGGTACAGGGCCCCAGCATTTT. The gene calls are TRBV3-1 (or the pseudogene TRBV3-2) and TRBJ1-5, with D tentatively TRBD1 (5 bases). V gave up 1 base and J gave up 9 bases, with 7 bases separating them. The CDR3 sequence is 12 residues long. CDR1 LGHDT and CDR2 YNNKEL come from the germline V gene (reference sequence).

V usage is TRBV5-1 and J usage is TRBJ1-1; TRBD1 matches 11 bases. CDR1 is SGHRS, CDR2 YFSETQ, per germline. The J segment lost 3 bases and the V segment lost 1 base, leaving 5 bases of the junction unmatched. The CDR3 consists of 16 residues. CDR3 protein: CASSLFGQGADTEAFF. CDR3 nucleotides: TGCGCCAGCAGCTTGTTCGGACAGGGGGCCGACACTGAAGCTTTCTTT.

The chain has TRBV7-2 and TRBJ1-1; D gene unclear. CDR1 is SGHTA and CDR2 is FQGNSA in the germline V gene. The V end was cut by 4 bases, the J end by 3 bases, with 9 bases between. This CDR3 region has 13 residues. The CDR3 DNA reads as TGTGCCAGCAGCTATCGACAAGACACTGAAGCTTTCTTT. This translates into CASSYRQDTEAFF.

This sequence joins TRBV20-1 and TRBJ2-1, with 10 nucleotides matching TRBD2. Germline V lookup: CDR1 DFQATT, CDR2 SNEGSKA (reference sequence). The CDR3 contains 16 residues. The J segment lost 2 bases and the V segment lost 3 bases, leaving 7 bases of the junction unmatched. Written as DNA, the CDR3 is TGCAGTGCTAGTGCTCTAGCGGGAGCCACCTACAATGAGCAGTTCTTC. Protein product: CSASALAGATYNEQFF.

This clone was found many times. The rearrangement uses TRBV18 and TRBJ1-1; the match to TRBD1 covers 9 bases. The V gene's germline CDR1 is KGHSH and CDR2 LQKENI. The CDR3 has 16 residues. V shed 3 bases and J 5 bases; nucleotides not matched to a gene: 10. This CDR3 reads CASSPNTGGQGTEAFF. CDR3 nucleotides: TGTGCCAGCTCACCGAATACAGGGGGCCAGGGGACTGAAGCTTTCTTT.

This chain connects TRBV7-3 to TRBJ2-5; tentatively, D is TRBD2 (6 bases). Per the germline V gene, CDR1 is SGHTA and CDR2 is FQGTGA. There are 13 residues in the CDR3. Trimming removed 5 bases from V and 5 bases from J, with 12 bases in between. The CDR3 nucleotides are TGTGCCAGCAGCCCAGCAGGGAGGGAGACCCAGTACTTC. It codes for CASSPAGRETQYF.

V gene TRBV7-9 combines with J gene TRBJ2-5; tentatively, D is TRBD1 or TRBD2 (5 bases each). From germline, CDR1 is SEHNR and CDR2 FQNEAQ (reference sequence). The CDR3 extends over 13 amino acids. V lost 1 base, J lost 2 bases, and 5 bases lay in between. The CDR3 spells CASSLGGQETQYF. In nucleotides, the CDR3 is TGTGCCAGCAGCTTAGGGGGGCAAGAGACCCAGTACTTC.

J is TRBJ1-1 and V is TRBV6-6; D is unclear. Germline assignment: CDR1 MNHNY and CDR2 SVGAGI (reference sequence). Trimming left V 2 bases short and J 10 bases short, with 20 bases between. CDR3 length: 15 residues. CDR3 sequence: CASSYTVVGSQAAFF. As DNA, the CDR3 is TGTGCCAGCAGTTACACGGTCGTCGGGAGCCAGGCAGCTTTCTTT.

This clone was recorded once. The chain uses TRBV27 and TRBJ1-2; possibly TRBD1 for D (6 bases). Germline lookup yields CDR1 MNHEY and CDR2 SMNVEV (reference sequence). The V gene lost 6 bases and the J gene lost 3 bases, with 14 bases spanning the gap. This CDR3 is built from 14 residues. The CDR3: CASSLTGFHYGYTF. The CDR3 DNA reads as TGTGCCAGCAGCCTAACAGGGTTTCACTATGGCTACACCTTC.

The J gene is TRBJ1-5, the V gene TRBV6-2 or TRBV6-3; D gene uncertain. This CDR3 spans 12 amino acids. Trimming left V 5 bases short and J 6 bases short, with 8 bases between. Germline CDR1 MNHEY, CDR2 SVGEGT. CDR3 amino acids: CASSDPVQPQHF. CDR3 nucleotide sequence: TGTGCCAGCAGTGATCCTGTTCAGCCCCAGCATTTT.

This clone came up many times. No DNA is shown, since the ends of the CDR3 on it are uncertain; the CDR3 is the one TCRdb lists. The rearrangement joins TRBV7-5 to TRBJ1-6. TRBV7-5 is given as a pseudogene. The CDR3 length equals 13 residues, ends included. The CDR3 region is CARSLVGRGTLHF.

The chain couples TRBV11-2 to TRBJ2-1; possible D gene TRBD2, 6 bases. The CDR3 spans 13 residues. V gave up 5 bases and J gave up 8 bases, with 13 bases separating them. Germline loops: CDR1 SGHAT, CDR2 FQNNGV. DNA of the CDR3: TGTGCCAGCAGCCCGCAATGGGGGGATGAGCAGTTCTTC. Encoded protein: CASSPQWGDEQFF.

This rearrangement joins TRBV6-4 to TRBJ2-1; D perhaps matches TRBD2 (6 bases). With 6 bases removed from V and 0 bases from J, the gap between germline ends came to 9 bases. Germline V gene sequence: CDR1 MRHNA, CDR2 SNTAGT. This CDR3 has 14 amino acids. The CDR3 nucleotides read TGTGCCAGCAGCCCGACTAGCTCCTACAATGAGCAGTTCTTC. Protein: CASSPTSSYNEQFF.

In nucleotides, the CDR3 is TGTGCCACCAGTGATGCTCAGGGACCTGGTGAGCAGTTCTTC. Encoded protein: CATSDAQGPGEQFF. The chain recombines TRBV24-1 with TRBJ2-1, with D perhaps given as TRBD1 or TRBD2 (5 bases each). The germline V gene encodes CDR1 KGHDR and CDR2 SFDVKD. Deletions cut 3 bases from V and 9 bases from J, with 14 bases between. The CDR3 length is 14 residues.

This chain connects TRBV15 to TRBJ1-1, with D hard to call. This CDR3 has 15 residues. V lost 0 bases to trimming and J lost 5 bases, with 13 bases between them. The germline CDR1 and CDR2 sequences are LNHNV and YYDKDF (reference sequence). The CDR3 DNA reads TGTGCCACCAGCAGAGATAGGTTCGGGGTTACTGAAGCTTTCTTT. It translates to CATSRDRFGVTEAFF.

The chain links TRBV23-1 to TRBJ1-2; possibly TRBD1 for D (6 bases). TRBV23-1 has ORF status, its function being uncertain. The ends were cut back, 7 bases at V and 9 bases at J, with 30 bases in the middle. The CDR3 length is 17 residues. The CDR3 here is CASTSPPPQGFPLCYTF. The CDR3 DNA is TGCGCCAGCACCTCTCCCCCTCCACAGGGCTTCCCTCTATGCTACACCTTC.

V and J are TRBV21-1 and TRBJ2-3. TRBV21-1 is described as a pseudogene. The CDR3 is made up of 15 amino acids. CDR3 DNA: TGTGCCAGCAGCACAGGGAGGGGGCGCACAGATACGCAGTATTTT. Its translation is CASSTGRGRTDTQYF.

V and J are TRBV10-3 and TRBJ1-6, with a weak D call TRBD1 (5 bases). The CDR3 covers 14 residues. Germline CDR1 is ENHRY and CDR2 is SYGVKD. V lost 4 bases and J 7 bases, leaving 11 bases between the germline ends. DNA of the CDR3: TGTGCCATCAGTGGTTTGGGGGGGAATTCACCCCTCCACTTT. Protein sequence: CAISGLGGNSPLHF.

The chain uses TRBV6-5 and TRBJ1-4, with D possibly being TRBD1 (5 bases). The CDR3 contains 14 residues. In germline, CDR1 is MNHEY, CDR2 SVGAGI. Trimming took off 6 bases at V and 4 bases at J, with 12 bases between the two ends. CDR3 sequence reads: CASSLWGLNEKLFF. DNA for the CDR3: TGTGCCAGCAGCCTTTGGGGCCTTAATGAAAAACTGTTTTTT.